This T cell receptor beta chain was retrieved from a study of T cells in Graves' hyperthyroidism and ophthalmopathy. Using RNA transcripts as the source, TCR beta CDR3 regions were amplified. RT-PCR in the first round (using the HTBI primer set) targeted the TCR CDR3. TCRdb recomputed calls from the multiplex PCR reads with MiXCR, one row per CDR3 protein. This sample has about 400,000 distinct CDR3 sequences, with under 15% found just once. This clonotype was picked up many times. The germline V gene encodes CDR1 SGHTA and CDR2 FQGNSA. This CDR3 comprises 13 residues. V lost 0 bases and J 7 bases, leaving 10 bases between the germline ends.

V gene TRBV7-2 combines with J gene TRBJ2-7; possibly TRBD1 for D (6 bases). This TCR was recovered from a woman aged 25 to 39 with Graves' hyperthyroidism. Sequencing input: blood. CDR3 nucleotides: TGTGCCAGCAGCTTAGCGCTAAGGGGGGAGCAGTACTTC. Protein sequence: CASSLALRGEQYF. Variable domain in full (rest from reference TRBV7-2 and TRBJ2-7): GAGVSQSPSNKVTEKGKDVELRCDPISGHTALYWYRQSLGQGLEFLIYFQGNSAPDKSGLPSDRFSAERTGGSVSTLTIQRTQQEDSAVYLCASSLALRGEQYFGPGTRLTVT.